The source of this T cell receptor beta chain is a study of naive and memory T cell subsets. Germline V gene lookup returns CDR1 MDHEN and CDR2 SYDVKM. The V gene end was trimmed by 4 bases and the J gene end by 4 bases; junction bases not matched to a gene: 3. CDR3 length: 15 residues. This clonotype was recorded a few times. An equimolar mix of two oligonucleotides served as the beta constant-region primer for TRBC1 and TRBC2. The ligated cDNA underwent four PCR rounds using SP2 and nested alpha and beta constant-region primers. TCRdb re-analysed the UMI-ligation and nested PCR reads in MiXCR, keeping a single row per CDR3 protein. The table includes about 120,000 distinct CDR3 sequences, roughly 36% detected once.

The genes are TRBV28 and TRBJ2-1; 11 bases are shared with TRBD2. The sequence derives from a human donor in good health. Material: central memory CD4+ T cells from blood. For the CDR3, the DNA is TGTGCCAGCAGTTCACTAGCGGGAGTTTACAATGAGCAGTTCTTC. Its protein product is CASSSLAGVYNEQFF. Using reference TRBV28 and TRBJ2-1 for the parts outside the CDR3, the full variable domain is DVKVTQSSRYLVKRTGEKVFLECVQDMDHENMFWYRQDPGLGLRLIYFSYDVKMKEKGDIPEGYSVSREKKERFSLILESASTNQTSMYLCASSSLAGVYNEQFFGPGTRLTVL.